Below are 27 T cell receptor beta chains sequenced from a single sample in a study of beta chain features in type 1 diabetes. Notes on the study in general: Type 1 diabetes patients showed a moderate but significant shortening of TCRB CDR3s in all four CD4+ subsets.

Reverse transcribing all isolated RNA meant expressed TCRB transcripts were sequenced. Assay used: immunoSEQ multiplex PCR; TCRdb lists only in-frame clones, some missing. The data hold roughly 340,000 clones, with over 9.5% observed a single time. Their specific antigens are unknown. Sequences were obtained from naive CD4+ T cells from blood. These receptors came from a woman in her late teens or twenties with type 1 diabetes.

This clone was detected a few times. CDR3 nucleotide sequence: TGTGCCTGGAGTCTGGGCGGGAGTGGTACAGATACGCAGTATTTT. Translation gives CAWSLGGSGTDTQYF. The chain is built from TRBV30 and TRBJ2-3; 7 bases are shared with TRBD2. In germline, CDR1 is GTSNPN, CDR2 SVGIG (reference sequence). The ends lost 2 bases at V and 3 bases at J; junction bases unmatched: 8. The CDR3 length is 15 residues.

The chain has TRBV5-1 and TRBJ2-1, with D tentatively TRBD2 (7 bases). With 0 bases removed from V and 2 bases from J, the gap between germline ends came to 18 bases. This CDR3 comprises 18 residues. The germline V gene encodes CDR1 SGHRS and CDR2 YFSETQ. DNA for the CDR3: TGCGCCAGCAGCTTGGGACTGCAACGGGGGGCAACCTACAATGAGCAGTTCTTC. Translating gives CASSLGLQRGATYNEQFF.

The J gene is TRBJ2-5, the V gene TRBV6-5; D might be TRBD1 (6 bases). Trimming removed 6 bases at V and 5 bases at J, with 19 bases between. CDR3 length: 15 amino acids. In germline, CDR1 is MNHEY, CDR2 SVGAGI. CDR3 nucleotides: TGTGCCAGCAGCCTCCAGGGGTTGTCCGGGGAGACCCAGTACTTC. It is translated as CASSLQGLSGETQYF.

This clone was observed a handful of times. V gene TRBV29-1 combines with J gene TRBJ1-2; perhaps TRBD1 as D (5 bases). Trimming took 7 bases from V and 4 from J, leaving 16 bases between them. The CDR3 consists of 13 residues. The germline gives CDR1 SQVTM, CDR2 ANQGSEA. This CDR3 is CSARPTVGYGYTF. The DNA for the CDR3 is TGCAGCGCCCGCCCGACAGTGGGCTATGGCTACACCTTC. Based on the CDR3 plus reference TRBV29-1 and TRBJ1-2, the full variable domain is SAVISQKPSRDICQRGTSLTIQCQVDSQVTMMFWYRQQPGQSLTLIATANQGSEATYESGFVIDKFPISRPNLTFSTLTVSNMSPEDSSIYLCSARPTVGYGYTFGSGTRLTVV.

The V gene is TRBV19, the J gene TRBJ2-1, with TRBD1 as a possible D gene (6 bases). V was trimmed by 8 bases and J by 0 bases, leaving 14 bases between them. CDR3 length: 15 residues. Germline CDR1 and CDR2: LNHDA and SQIVND (reference sequence). CDR3 region: CASGDRSSSYNEQFF. CDR3 nucleotides: TGTGCCAGTGGAGACAGGTCTAGCTCCTACAATGAGCAGTTCTTC.

This clone turned up a few times. This rearrangement joins TRBV7-9 to TRBJ2-7, with 10 nucleotides matching TRBD2. Trimming removed 5 bases from V and 2 bases from J; junction bases left unmatched: 3. The CDR3 length is 14 residues. Germline values: CDR1 SEHNR, CDR2 FQNEAQ (reference sequence). The CDR3 DNA is TGTGCCAGCAGCGCTAGCGGGGGTACCTACGAGCAGTACTTC. It specifies CASSASGGTYEQYF.

The J gene is TRBJ1-1, the V gene TRBV5-4; no definite D call. Germline V gene data show CDR1 as SGHNT and CDR2 as YYREEE (reference sequence). The CDR3 loop spans 16 amino acids. Trimming took 0 bases from V and 3 from J, leaving 15 bases between them. For the CDR3, the DNA is TGTGCCAGCAGCTTGGACCCATCTAGGACTTACACTGAAGCTTTCTTT. Translated: CASSLDPSRTYTEAFF.

The chain couples TRBV7-7 to TRBJ2-3, with 10 bases matching TRBD2. V gave up 5 bases and J gave up 9 bases; unmatched junction bases: 14. This CDR3 contains 16 residues. CDR1 is SSHAT and CDR2 is FNYEAQ in the germline V gene (reference sequence). The CDR3 DNA is TGTGCCAGCAGCCCATCCAGCGGGGGGGGATCGAGGACGCAGTATTTT. Protein sequence: CASSPSSGGGSRTQYF.

This chain connects TRBV19 to TRBJ2-5; the match to TRBD1 covers 11 bases. Germline V gene data show CDR1 as LNHDA and CDR2 as SQIVND (reference sequence). This CDR3 is built from 16 residues. Trimming removed 6 bases from V and 3 bases from J; junction bases left unmatched: 9. CDR3 amino acids: CASSFLPGQGEETQYF. In DNA, the CDR3 is TGTGCCAGTAGCTTTCTTCCGGGACAGGGGGAAGAGACCCAGTACTTC.

This chain connects TRBV9 to TRBJ1-6; D is unclear. CDR1 and CDR2 from the germline V gene are SGDLS and YYNGEE. The CDR3 sequence is 14 residues long. The ends were cut back, 2 bases at V and 6 bases at J, with 9 bases in the middle. This CDR3 reads CASSVSVLNSPLHF. The CDR3 DNA reads as TGTGCCAGCAGCGTTTCAGTCCTTAATTCACCCCTCCACTTT. The whole variable domain, remainder taken from reference TRBV9 and TRBJ1-6, is DSGVTQTPKHLITATGQRVTLRCSPRSGDLSVYWYQQSLDQGLQFLIQYYNGEERAKGNILERFSAQQFPDLHSELNLSSLELGDSALYFCASSVSVLNSPLHFGNGTRLTVT.

A few counts support this clone. The chain combines TRBV6-6 with TRBJ2-3; tentative D call: TRBD2 (6 bases). The CDR3 is 15 residues long. Per the germline V gene, CDR1 is MNHNY and CDR2 is SVGAGI (reference sequence). The ends were cut back, 2 bases at V and 6 bases at J, with 15 bases in the middle. The CDR3 nucleotides read TGTGCCAGCAGTTACAATCAACTAGCTTCGGATACGCAGTATTTT. Translation gives CASSYNQLASDTQYF.

V is TRBV9 and J is TRBJ1-5; 7 nucleotides line up with TRBD1. The germline V gene encodes CDR1 SGDLS and CDR2 YYNGEE. Trimming took 3 bases from V and 3 from J; bases not matched to a gene: 3. The CDR3 runs 14 residues. This chain's CDR3 is CASSGGQLNQPQHF. The CDR3 nucleotides are TGTGCCAGCAGCGGGGGACAGCTCAATCAGCCCCAGCATTTT.

The chain combines TRBV18 with TRBJ1-6; D remains ambiguous. Germline values: CDR1 KGHSH, CDR2 LQKENI. The CDR3 contains 14 residues. Trimming cost V 0 bases and J 9 bases, with 9 bases left between them. The CDR3 sequence: CASSPPRFGSPLHF. The CDR3 bases are TGTGCCAGCTCACCACCGCGGTTCGGTTCACCCCTCCACTTT.

The rearrangement joins TRBV19 to TRBJ2-3, with a tentative D call TRBD2 (5 bases). The V gene's germline CDR1 is LNHDA and CDR2 SQIVND (reference sequence). The CDR3 has 15 amino acids. Trimming cost V 7 bases and J 0 bases, with 14 bases left between them. As DNA, the CDR3 is TGTGCCAGTAAGCCCGGGAAAACTAGCACAGATACGCAGTATTTT. Translating gives CASKPGKTSTDTQYF. Full variable domain (rest looked up from reference TRBV19 and TRBJ2-3): DGGITQSPKYLFRKEGQNVTLSCEQNLNHDAMYWYRQDPGQGLRLIYYSQIVNDFQKGDIAEGYSVSREKKESFPLTVTSAQKNPTAFYLCASKPGKTSTDTQYFGPGTRLTVL.

The chain employs TRBV5-1 and TRBJ1-1, with 11 bases fitting TRBD1. J gave up 5 bases and V 5 bases, and 8 bases lay outside the gene matches. CDR1 and CDR2 (germline): SGHRS, YFSETQ. This CDR3 spans 15 amino acids. The CDR3 spells CASRWGTGGKTEAFF. The DNA for the CDR3 is TGCGCCAGCAGGTGGGGGACAGGGGGAAAGACTGAAGCTTTCTTT. The full variable domain, completed using reference TRBV5-1 and TRBJ1-1, is KAGVTQTPRYLIKTRGQQVTLSCSPISGHRSVSWYQQTPGQGLQFLFEYFSETQRNKGNFPGRFSGRQFSNSRSEMNVSTLELGDSALYLCASRWGTGGKTEAFFGQGTRLTVV.

The chain employs TRBV5-1 and TRBJ1-5, with TRBD1 matching over 7 bases. CDR3 length equals 15 residues. CDR1 SGHRS and CDR2 YFSETQ come from the germline V gene. The V and J ends lost 5 bases and 0 bases, in that order; junction bases with no gene match: 5. In DNA, the CDR3 is TGCGCCAGCAGTCCGGGACAGAATAGCAATCAGCCCCAGCATTTT. Residues: CASSPGQNSNQPQHF.

The rearrangement uses TRBV4-3 and TRBJ2-7, with TRBD1 matching 9 bases. The junction had 4 bases not matched to a gene; V was cut back by 3 bases and J by 4 bases. CDR1 and CDR2 from the germline V gene are LGHNA and YSLEER. This CDR3 comprises 14 residues. CDR3 loop: CASSQETGGYEQYF. As DNA, the CDR3 is TGCGCCAGCAGCCAGGAGACAGGGGGTTACGAGCAGTACTTC.

The chain combines TRBV10-3 with TRBJ2-1; TRBD2 agrees at 11 bases. J gave up 6 bases and V 5 bases, and 6 bases lay outside the gene matches. The CDR3 is 15 amino acids. Germline-derived CDR1 and CDR2 are ENHRY and SYGVKD. CDR3: CAISTLAGGGNEQFF. Written as DNA, the CDR3 is TGTGCCATCAGTACCCTAGCGGGAGGAGGCAATGAGCAGTTCTTC.

V usage is TRBV6-5 and J usage is TRBJ1-5, with a possible D match to TRBD1 (5 bases). The CDR3 loop spans 14 amino acids. Germline CDR1 is MNHEY and CDR2 is SVGAGI. With 6 bases removed from V and 2 bases from J, the gap between germline ends came to 11 bases. In DNA, the CDR3 is TGTGCCAGCAGAGGGGTGGCCGGCAATCAGCCCCAGCATTTT. As protein: CASRGVAGNQPQHF.

This clone was observed a handful of times. V is TRBV4-3 and J is TRBJ1-5, with a tentative D call TRBD1 (5 bases). CDR3 length: 15 amino acids. Trimming pared 0 bases from V and 7 bases from J, leaving 13 bases between. CDR1 is LGHNA and CDR2 is YSLEER in the germline V gene. The CDR3 DNA is TGCGCCAGCAGCCAAGAAGCGGGGGGGAACCAGCCCCAGCATTTT. Its translation: CASSQEAGGNQPQHF.

V gene TRBV6-1 combines with J gene TRBJ1-2, with D maybe TRBD1 (6 bases). The CDR3 sequence is 13 residues long. CDR1 is MNHNS, CDR2 SASEGT, per germline. V was shortened by 5 bases and J by 3 bases, with 10 bases between the two germline ends. DNA for the CDR3: TGTGCCAGCAGTCCCGACAGGTACTATGGCTACACCTTC. It encodes CASSPDRYYGYTF.

As DNA, the CDR3 is TGCGCCAGCAGCCCCAGCACCGGGACAGCAGGGTACAATGAGCAGTTCTTC. This codes for CASSPSTGTAGYNEQFF. The chain uses TRBV5-1 and TRBJ2-1; 7 nucleotides align to TRBD1. Unmatched junction bases numbered 14, after V lost 4 bases and J lost 4 bases. The length of the CDR3 is 17 residues. Germline loops: CDR1 SGHRS, CDR2 YFSETQ.

This chain connects TRBV25-1 to TRBJ1-4, with TRBD1 as a possible D gene (6 bases). Deletions cut 6 bases from V and 8 bases from J, with 13 bases between. The CDR3 is 13 residues long. Germline lookup yields CDR1 MGHDK and CDR2 SYGVNS. CDR3 sequence: CASREGGGEKLFF. CDR3 DNA sequence: TGTGCCAGCAGGGAGGGAGGGGGGGAAAAACTGTTTTTT.

This clone has more than one count but fewer than ten. This chain joins TRBV9 and TRBJ2-2; D gene uncertain. Between the trimmed V and J ends, which lost 0 bases and 6 bases, there was a span of 9 bases. Germline assignment: CDR1 SGDLS and CDR2 YYNGEE. CDR3 length equals 14 residues. CDR3 in DNA: TGTGCCAGCAGCGTAGGGCCTCGGGCCGGGGAGCTGTTTTTT. It translates to CASSVGPRAGELFF.

A few counts support this clone. The chain recombines TRBV5-1 with TRBJ2-7; D possibly corresponds to TRBD1 (6 bases). CDR1 and CDR2 (germline): SGHRS, YFSETQ. Between the trimmed V and J ends, which lost 0 bases and 3 bases, there was a span of 13 bases. CDR3 length: 15 residues. The CDR3 region has the DNA TGCGCCAGCAGCTTGGAACCAGGGGTCGTCTACGAGCAGTACTTC. It codes for CASSLEPGVVYEQYF. Together with reference TRBV5-1 and TRBJ2-7, the CDR3 gives the full variable domain: KAGVTQTPRYLIKTRGQQVTLSCSPISGHRSVSWYQQTPGQGLQFLFEYFSETQRNKGNFPGRFSGRQFSNSRSEMNVSTLELGDSALYLCASSLEPGVVYEQYFGPGTRLTVT.

This rearrangement joins TRBV4-3 to TRBJ2-1; D possibly corresponds to TRBD2 (6 bases). Germline CDR1 reads LGHNA; CDR2 reads YSLEER. The V end lost 3 bases, the J end lost 11 bases, and 14 bases lay between the germline ends. The CDR3 runs 13 residues. The CDR3 DNA reads as TGCGCCAGCAGCCAGATCTTTAGCGGCCAGCAGTTCTTC. Its protein product is CASSQIFSGQQFF.

The chain links TRBV10-3 to TRBJ1-1, with 8 nucleotides matching TRBD1. The CDR3 consists of 13 residues. Germline CDR1 is ENHRY and CDR2 is SYGVKD. The V segment lost 7 bases and the J segment 2 bases; nucleotides outside the gene matches: 3. This chain's CDR3 is CAINGQGNTEAFF. CDR3 in DNA: TGTGCCATCAACGGACAGGGTAACACTGAAGCTTTCTTT.